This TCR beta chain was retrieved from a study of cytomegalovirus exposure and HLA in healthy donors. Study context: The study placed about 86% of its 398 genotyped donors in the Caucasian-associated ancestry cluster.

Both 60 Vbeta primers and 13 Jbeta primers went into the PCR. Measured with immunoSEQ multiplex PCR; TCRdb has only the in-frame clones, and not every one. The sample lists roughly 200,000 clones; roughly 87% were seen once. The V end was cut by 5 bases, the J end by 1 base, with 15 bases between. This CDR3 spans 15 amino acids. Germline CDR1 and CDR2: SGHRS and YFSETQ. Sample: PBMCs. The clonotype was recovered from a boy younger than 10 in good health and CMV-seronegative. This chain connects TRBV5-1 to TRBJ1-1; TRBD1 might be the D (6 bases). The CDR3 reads CASRPGGDTNTEAFF. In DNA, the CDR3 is TGCGCCAGCAGGCCGGGAGGGGACACGAACACTGAAGCTTTCTTT.